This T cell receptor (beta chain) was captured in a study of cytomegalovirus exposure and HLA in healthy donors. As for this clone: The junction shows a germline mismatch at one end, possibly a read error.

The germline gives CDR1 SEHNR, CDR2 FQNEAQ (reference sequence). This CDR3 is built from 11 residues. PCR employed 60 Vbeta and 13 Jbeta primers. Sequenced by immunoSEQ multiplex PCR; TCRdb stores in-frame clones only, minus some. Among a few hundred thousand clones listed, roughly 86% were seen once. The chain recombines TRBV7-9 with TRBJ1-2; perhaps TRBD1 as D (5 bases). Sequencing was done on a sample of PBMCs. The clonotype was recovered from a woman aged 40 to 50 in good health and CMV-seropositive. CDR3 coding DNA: TGTTCCAGCAGCTTGACAGCAGGCTACACCTTC. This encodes CSSSLTAGYTF.